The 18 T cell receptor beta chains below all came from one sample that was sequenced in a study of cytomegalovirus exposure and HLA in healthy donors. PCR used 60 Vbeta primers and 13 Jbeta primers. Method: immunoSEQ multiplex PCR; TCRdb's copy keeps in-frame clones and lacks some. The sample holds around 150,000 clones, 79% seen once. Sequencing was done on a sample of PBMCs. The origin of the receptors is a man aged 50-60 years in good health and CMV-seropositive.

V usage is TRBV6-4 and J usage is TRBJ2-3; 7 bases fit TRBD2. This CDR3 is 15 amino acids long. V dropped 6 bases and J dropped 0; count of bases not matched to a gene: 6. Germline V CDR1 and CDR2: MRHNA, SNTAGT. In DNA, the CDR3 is TGTGCCAGCAGCATAACAGCGGGAAGCACAGATACGCAGTATTTT. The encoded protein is CASSITAGSTDTQYF.

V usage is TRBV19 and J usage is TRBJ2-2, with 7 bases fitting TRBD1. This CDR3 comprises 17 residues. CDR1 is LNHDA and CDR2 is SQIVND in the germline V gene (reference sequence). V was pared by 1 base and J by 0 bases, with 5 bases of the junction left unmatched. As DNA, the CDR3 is TGTGCCAGTAGTATAGCCCGGGACAGAGCGAACACCGGGGAGCTGTTTTTT. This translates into CASSIARDRANTGELFF.

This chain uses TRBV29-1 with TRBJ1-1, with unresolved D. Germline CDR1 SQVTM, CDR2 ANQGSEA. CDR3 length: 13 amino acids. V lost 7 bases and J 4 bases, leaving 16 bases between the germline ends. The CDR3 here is CSATRIRSTEAFF. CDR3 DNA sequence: TGCAGCGCTACGAGGATAAGGTCCACTGAAGCTTTCTTT.

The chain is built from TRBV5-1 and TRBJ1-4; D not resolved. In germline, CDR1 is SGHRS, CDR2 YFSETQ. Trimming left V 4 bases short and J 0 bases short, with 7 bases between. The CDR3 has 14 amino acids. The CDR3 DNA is TGCGCCAGCAGCAGGGAGACAACTAATGAAAAACTGTTTTTT. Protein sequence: CASSRETTNEKLFF.

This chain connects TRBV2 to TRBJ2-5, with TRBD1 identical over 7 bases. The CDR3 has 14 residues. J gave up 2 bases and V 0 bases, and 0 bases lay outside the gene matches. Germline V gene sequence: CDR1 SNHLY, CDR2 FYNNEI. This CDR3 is CASSEAGQQETQYF. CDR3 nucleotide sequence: TGTGCCAGCAGTGAAGCGGGACAGCAAGAGACCCAGTACTTC. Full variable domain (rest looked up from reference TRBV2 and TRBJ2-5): EPEVTQTPSHQVTQMGQEVILRCVPISNHLYFYWYRQILGQKVEFLVSFYNNEISEKSEIFDDQFSVERPDGSNFTLKIRSTKLEDSAMYFCASSEAGQQETQYFGPGTRLLVL.

For the CDR3, the DNA is TGCGCCAGCGTCCGGACTAGCGGGAGTTCAGATACGCAGTATTTT. Translation: CASVRTSGSSDTQYF. The genes are TRBV5-1 and TRBJ2-3, with 13 bases fitting TRBD2. Trimming cost V 7 bases and J 4 bases; bases outside gene matches: 6. Germline V gene data show CDR1 as SGHRS and CDR2 as YFSETQ. The CDR3 length is 15 residues.

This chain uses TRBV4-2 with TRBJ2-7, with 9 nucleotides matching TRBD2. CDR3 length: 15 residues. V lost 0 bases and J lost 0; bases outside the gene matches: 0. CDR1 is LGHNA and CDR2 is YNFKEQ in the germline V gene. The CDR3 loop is CASSQDSGSSYEQYF. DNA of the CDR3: TGTGCCAGCAGCCAAGATAGCGGGAGCTCCTACGAGCAGTACTTC.

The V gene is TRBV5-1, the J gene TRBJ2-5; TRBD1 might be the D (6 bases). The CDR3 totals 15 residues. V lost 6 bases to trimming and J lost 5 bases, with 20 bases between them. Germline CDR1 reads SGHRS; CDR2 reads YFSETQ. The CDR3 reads CASTLIGQRWETQYF. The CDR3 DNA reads TGCGCCAGCACCCTAATAGGACAGAGGTGGGAGACCCAGTACTTC.

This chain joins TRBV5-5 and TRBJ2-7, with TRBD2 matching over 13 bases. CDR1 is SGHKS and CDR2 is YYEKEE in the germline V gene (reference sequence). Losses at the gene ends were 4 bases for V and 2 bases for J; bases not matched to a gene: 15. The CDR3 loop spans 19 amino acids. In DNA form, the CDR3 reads TGTGCCAGCAGCGCCGGGACTAGCGGGGTGAGTGGGGGGACCTACGAGCAGTACTTC. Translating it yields CASSAGTSGVSGGTYEQYF.

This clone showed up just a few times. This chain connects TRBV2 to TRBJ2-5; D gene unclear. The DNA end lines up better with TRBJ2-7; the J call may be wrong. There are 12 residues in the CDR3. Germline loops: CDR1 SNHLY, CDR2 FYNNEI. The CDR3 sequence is CASGRNSYEQYF. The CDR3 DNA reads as TGTGCCAGCGGGCGCAACTCCTACGAGCAGTACTTC.

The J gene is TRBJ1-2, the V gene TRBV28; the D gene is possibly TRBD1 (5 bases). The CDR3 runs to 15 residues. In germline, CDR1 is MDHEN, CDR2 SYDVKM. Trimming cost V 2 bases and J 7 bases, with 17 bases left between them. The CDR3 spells CASSLLQGSPVGYTF. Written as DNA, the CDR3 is TGTGCCAGCAGTTTACTCCAGGGATCTCCTGTTGGCTACACCTTC.

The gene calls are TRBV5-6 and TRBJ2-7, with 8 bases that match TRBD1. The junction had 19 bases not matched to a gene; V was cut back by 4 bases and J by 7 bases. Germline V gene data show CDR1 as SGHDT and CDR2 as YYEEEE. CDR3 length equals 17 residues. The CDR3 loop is CASSPLGVGRGQGEQYF. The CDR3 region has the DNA TGTGCCAGCAGCCCCCTTGGTGTCGGCAGGGGGCAAGGTGAGCAGTACTTC.

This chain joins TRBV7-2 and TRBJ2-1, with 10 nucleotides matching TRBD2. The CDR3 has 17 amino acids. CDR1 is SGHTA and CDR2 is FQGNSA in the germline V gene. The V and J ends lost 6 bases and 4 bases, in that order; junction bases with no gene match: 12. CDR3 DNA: TGTGCCAGCAGTCCATCCACTAGCGGGATAAGGTACAATGAGCAGTTCTTC. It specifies CASSPSTSGIRYNEQFF.

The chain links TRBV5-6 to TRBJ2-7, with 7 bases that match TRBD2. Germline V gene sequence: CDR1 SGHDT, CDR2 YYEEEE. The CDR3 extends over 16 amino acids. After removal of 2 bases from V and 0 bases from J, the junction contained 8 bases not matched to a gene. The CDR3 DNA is TGTGCCAGCAGCTTCGCAACCGGGAGGAGCTCCTACGAGCAGTACTTC. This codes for CASSFATGRSSYEQYF.

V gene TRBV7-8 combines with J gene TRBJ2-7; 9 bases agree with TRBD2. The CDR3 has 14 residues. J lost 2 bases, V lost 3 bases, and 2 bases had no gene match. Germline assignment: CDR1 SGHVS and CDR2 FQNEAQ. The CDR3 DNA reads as TGTGCCAGCAGCTTGCGGGAGGGCCCCTACGAGCAGTACTTC. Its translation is CASSLREGPYEQYF. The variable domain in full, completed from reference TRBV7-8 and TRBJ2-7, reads GAGVSQSPRYKVAKRGQDVALRCDPISGHVSLFWYQQALGQGPEFLTYFQNEAQLDKSGLPSDRFFAERPEGSVSTLKIQRTQQEDSAVYLCASSLREGPYEQYFGPGTRLTVT.

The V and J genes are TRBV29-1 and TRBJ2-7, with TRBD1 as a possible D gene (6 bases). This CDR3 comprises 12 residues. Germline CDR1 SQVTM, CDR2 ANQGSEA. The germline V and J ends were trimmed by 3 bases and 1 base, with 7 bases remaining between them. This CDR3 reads CSVETGSYEQYF. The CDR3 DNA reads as TGCAGCGTTGAGACAGGATCCTACGAGCAGTACTTC.

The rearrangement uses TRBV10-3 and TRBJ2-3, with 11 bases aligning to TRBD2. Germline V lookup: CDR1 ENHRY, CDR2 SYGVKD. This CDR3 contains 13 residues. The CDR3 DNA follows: TGTGCTAGCGGGAGGGCTAGCACAGATACGCAGTATTTT. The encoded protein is CASGRASTDTQYF.

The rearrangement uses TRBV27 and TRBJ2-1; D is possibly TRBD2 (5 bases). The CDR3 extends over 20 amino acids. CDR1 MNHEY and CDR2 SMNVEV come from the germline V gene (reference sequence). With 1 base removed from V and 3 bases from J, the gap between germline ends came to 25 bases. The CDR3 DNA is TGTGCCAGCAGTTTATTGGCCGAGGGTAGCAGAACCGACCACTACAATGAGCAGTTCTTC. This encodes CASSLLAEGSRTDHYNEQFF.